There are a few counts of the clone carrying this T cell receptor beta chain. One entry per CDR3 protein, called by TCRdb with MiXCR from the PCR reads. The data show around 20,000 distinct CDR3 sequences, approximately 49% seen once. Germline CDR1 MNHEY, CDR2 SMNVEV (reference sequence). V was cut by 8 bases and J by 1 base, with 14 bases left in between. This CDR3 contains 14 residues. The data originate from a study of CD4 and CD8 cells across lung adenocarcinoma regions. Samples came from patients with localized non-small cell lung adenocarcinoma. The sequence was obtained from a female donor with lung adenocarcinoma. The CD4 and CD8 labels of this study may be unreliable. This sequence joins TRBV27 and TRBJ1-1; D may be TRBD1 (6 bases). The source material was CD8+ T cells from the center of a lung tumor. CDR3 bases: TGTGCCAGCCTCTCGCCGGGACAGAACACTGAAGCTTTCTTT. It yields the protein CASLSPGQNTEAFF.